These 22 T cell receptor beta chains were sequenced from one sample in a study of T cells in Graves' hyperthyroidism and ophthalmopathy. Amplified TCR beta CDR3 regions derived from RNA transcripts. HTBI primers were the set used in a first-round RT-PCR of the TCR CDR3. TCRdb independently ran MiXCR on the multiplex PCR reads; one entry per CDR3 protein. The data show more than 500,000 distinct CDR3 sequences, 46% seen once. Sequenced material: peripheral blood or thyroid tissue (not recorded which). The receptors were sampled from an adult woman with Graves' disease, either hyperthyroidism or ophthalmopathy (not recorded which).

The count of this clonotype is one. V usage is TRBV9 and J usage is TRBJ1-1, with no clear D. Trimming removed 4 bases from V and 0 bases from J, with 13 bases in between. Germline CDR1 is SGDLS and CDR2 is YYNGEE. This CDR3 comprises 15 residues. This chain's CDR3 is CASSPWQELNTEAFF. CDR3 coding DNA: TGTGCCAGCAGCCCGTGGCAGGAGCTGAACACTGAAGCTTTCTTT.

In this sample, this clonotype turned up a few times. The chain links TRBV7-9 to TRBJ1-1; possibly TRBD1 for D (6 bases). Trimming stripped 1 base from V and 7 bases from J, with 13 bases between. The CDR3 spans 14 residues. Germline V CDR1 and CDR2: SEHNR, FQNEAQ (reference sequence). CDR3 nucleotides: TGTGCCAGCAGCTTAGGAGGGGGGGGACATGAAGCTTTCTTT. It translates to CASSLGGGGHEAFF.

The table lists this clonotype with a count of one. At one end, the junction sequence differs from germline, possibly due to a read error. This chain links TRBV10-3 with TRBJ1-1, with D possibly being TRBD1 (5 bases). The germline CDR1 and CDR2 sequences are ENHRY and SYGVKD. This CDR3 has 15 residues. The CDR3 loop reads CAVSEGTLVNTEAFF. The CDR3 bases are TGTGCCGTCAGTGAAGGGACCCTAGTGAACACCGAAGCTTTCTTT.

The chain couples TRBV7-2 to TRBJ1-5; D is possibly TRBD1 (6 bases). The CDR3 spans 14 residues. Per germline, CDR1 SGHTA and CDR2 FQGNSA. V was shortened by 1 base and J by 7 bases, with 11 bases between the two germline ends. This CDR3 reads CASSLERGSQPQHF. CDR3 DNA sequence: TGTGCCAGCAGCTTAGAGAGGGGGTCCCAGCCCCAGCATTTT.

This clonotype has only one observation. The chain is built from TRBV20-1 and TRBJ1-5, with 7 bases identical to TRBD1. CDR3 length: 15 amino acids. Germline trimming cut 2 bases from V and 2 bases from J; bases unmatched to any gene: 6. Germline V gene sequence: CDR1 DFQATT, CDR2 SNEGSKA (reference sequence). The CDR3 DNA reads as TGCAGTGCTAGACCGCGGACAGGACGCAATCAGCCCCAGCATTTT. Amino acids: CSARPRTGRNQPQHF.

The chain joins TRBV27 to TRBJ1-5; D is unresolved. The V gene lost 5 bases and the J gene lost 8 bases, with 13 bases spanning the gap. The germline V gene encodes CDR1 MNHEY and CDR2 SMNVEV (reference sequence). This CDR3 region has 13 residues. CDR3 residues: CASSKRVSEPQHF. CDR3 bases: TGTGCCAGCAGTAAAAGAGTTTCGGAGCCCCAGCATTTT.

The chain combines TRBV30 with TRBJ2-7, with 9 bases identical to TRBD1. V shed 2 bases and J 3 bases; nucleotides not matched to a gene: 5. Germline V gene data show CDR1 as GTSNPN and CDR2 as SVGIG (reference sequence). This CDR3 comprises 14 residues. The DNA for the CDR3 is TGTGCCTGGAGTACCGGACAGGGGAACTACGAGCAGTACTTC. Its protein product is CAWSTGQGNYEQYF.

The chain is built from TRBV10-3 and TRBJ1-2; a weak D match, TRBD1 (6 bases). CDR3 length: 14 residues. Trimming removed 7 bases at V and 4 bases at J, with 16 bases between. Germline CDR1 is ENHRY and CDR2 is SYGVKD. CDR3 sequence reads: CAITRDRNLYGYTF. For the CDR3, the DNA is TGTGCCATCACCAGAGACAGGAACCTCTATGGCTACACCTTC.

The rearrangement links TRBV20-1 to TRBJ2-5; D is tentatively TRBD1 or TRBD2 (6 bases each). The CDR3 extends over 15 amino acids. The ends were cut back, 0 bases at V and 5 bases at J, with 16 bases in the middle. Germline V CDR1 and CDR2: DFQATT, SNEGSKA (reference sequence). This chain's CDR3 is CSARDPWGAYETQYF. In DNA form, the CDR3 reads TGCAGTGCTAGAGATCCTTGGGGGGCTTACGAGACCCAGTACTTC.

This clonotype was seen at least ten times. The chain uses TRBV5-1 and TRBJ1-2, with D perhaps TRBD1 (5 bases). Trimming stripped 6 bases from V and 8 bases from J, with 14 bases between. Germline CDR1 SGHRS, CDR2 YFSETQ. This CDR3 region has 12 residues. CDR3 nucleotide sequence: TGCGCCAGCAACAGGCAGGGCGGCGGCTACACCTTC. This encodes CASNRQGGGYTF.

This clonotype was recorded many times. J is TRBJ2-5 and V is TRBV7-2, with 8 bases fitting TRBD1. This CDR3 has 15 amino acids. Germline V gives CDR1 SGHTA, CDR2 FQGNSA. Trimming took 4 bases from V and 3 from J; bases not matched to a gene: 7. As DNA, the CDR3 is TGTGCCAGCAGCTCGCCTGACAGGGGAGAAGAGACCCAGTACTTC. Amino acid sequence: CASSSPDRGEETQYF. Full variable domain (rest looked up from reference TRBV7-2 and TRBJ2-5): GAGVSQSPSNKVTEKGKDVELRCDPISGHTALYWYRQSLGQGLEFLIYFQGNSAPDKSGLPSDRFSAERTGGSVSTLTIQRTQQEDSAVYLCASSSPDRGEETQYFGPGTRLLVL.

This clonotype has a count of ten or more. This rearrangement joins TRBV2 to TRBJ2-7; 12 nucleotides align to TRBD2. In germline, CDR1 is SNHLY, CDR2 FYNNEI. V shed 5 bases, J shed 6 bases, and the junction held 23 bases outside the gene matches. The CDR3 spans 20 residues. Here the CDR3 DNA reads TGTGCCAGCAGTATTGGGTCGGGACTAGCGGGTTCTCCCCACAGTCGCGAGCAGTACTTC. The encoded protein is CASSIGSGLAGSPHSREQYF.

With respect to this clonotype: The junction and the germline gene differ at one end; a read error may be behind it. The V call is TRBV5-1, the J call TRBJ1-2, with D maybe TRBD1 (6 bases). The germline V gene has CDR1 SGHRS and CDR2 YFSETQ. The CDR3 covers 13 residues. The CDR3 nucleotides read TGTGCCAGCAGCTTATTGGACAGCCTGGGCTACACCTTC. Encoded protein: CASSLLDSLGYTF.

The rearrangement uses TRBV2 and TRBJ1-6, with 7 bases fitting TRBD1. The J segment lost 6 bases and the V segment lost 7 bases, leaving 3 bases of the junction unmatched. The CDR3 has 13 amino acids. The germline CDR1 and CDR2 sequences are SNHLY and FYNNEI. The CDR3 DNA reads TGTGCCAGCAAAAGGGACAGTAATTCACCCCTCCACTTT. It specifies CASKRDSNSPLHF.

This clonotype has at least ten counts. The V gene is TRBV2, the J gene TRBJ1-1; 10 bases map to TRBD1. Trimming cost V 6 bases and J 8 bases; bases outside gene matches: 6. Germline values: CDR1 SNHLY, CDR2 FYNNEI. The CDR3 contains 13 residues. CDR3 region: CASRLGQGKEAFF. Written as DNA, the CDR3 is TGTGCCAGCAGGCTGGGACAGGGGAAGGAAGCTTTCTTT.

This chain connects TRBV7-2 to TRBJ2-7; 11 nucleotides align to TRBD2. The trim removed 3 bases at V and 7 bases at J, leaving 14 bases unmatched. The germline V gene has CDR1 SGHTA and CDR2 FQGNSA. The CDR3 spans 17 residues. The CDR3 DNA is TGTGCCAGCAGCTTTTTTCTAGCGGGAGGCGCCCCGGGTGAGCAGTACTTC. This codes for CASSFFLAGGAPGEQYF.

The chain is built from TRBV11-2 and TRBJ1-1; a possible D gene is TRBD1 (5 bases). Trimming left V 2 bases short and J 6 bases short, with 10 bases between. This CDR3 is 13 amino acids long. Germline CDR1 is SGHAT and CDR2 is FQNNGV. The CDR3 DNA reads as TGTGCCAGCAGCTTACAAGGGGACGCTGAAGCTTTCTTT. Translated: CASSLQGDAEAFF.

This clonotype was observed at least ten times. CDR3 region: CASIQGPATFVTNEKLFF. The CDR3, as DNA: TGTGCCAGCATACAGGGCCCCGCGACCTTTGTAACTAATGAAAAACTGTTTTTT. The rearrangement links TRBV7-2 to TRBJ1-4; tentative D call: TRBD1 (6 bases). The CDR3 has 18 amino acids. Germline V gene data show CDR1 as SGHTA and CDR2 as FQGNSA. Trimming cost V 7 bases and J 1 base, with 22 bases left between them.

J is TRBJ1-2 and V is TRBV20-1; possible D gene TRBD1, 6 bases. Germline V lookup: CDR1 DFQATT, CDR2 SNEGSKA (reference sequence). CDR3 size: 14 residues. The germline V and J ends were trimmed by 5 bases and 6 bases, with 19 bases remaining between them. CDR3 in amino acids: CSAPNRAGDDGYTF. CDR3 nucleotide sequence: TGCAGTGCTCCTAACCGGGCAGGGGACGATGGCTACACCTTC.

This clonotype appeared once. The V call is TRBV10-3, the J call TRBJ1-1; D perhaps matches TRBD1 (6 bases). The CDR3 covers 15 residues. Germline V lookup: CDR1 ENHRY, CDR2 SYGVKD. The ends were cut back, 0 bases at V and 1 base at J, with 9 bases in the middle. CDR3 sequence reads: CAISESGQTNTEAFF. Written as DNA, the CDR3 is TGTGCCATCAGTGAGTCCGGACAGACGAACACTGAAGCTTTCTTT.

This chain joins TRBV7-9 and TRBJ1-1, with D maybe TRBD1 (6 bases). This CDR3 has 14 amino acids. Germline values: CDR1 SEHNR, CDR2 FQNEAQ (reference sequence). V was shortened by 7 bases and J by 3 bases, with 15 bases between the two germline ends. The CDR3 protein is CASINREGHTEAFF. Here the CDR3 DNA reads TGTGCCAGCATCAACAGGGAGGGTCACACTGAAGCTTTCTTT.

The V call is TRBV29-1, the J call TRBJ1-1; no clear D gene. Trimming took off 2 bases at V and 7 bases at J, with 8 bases between the two ends. The germline CDR1 and CDR2 sequences are SQVTM and ANQGSEA. The CDR3 contains 11 residues. DNA for the CDR3: TGCAGCGTTGAATCGTATCGTGAAGCTTTCTTT. It encodes CSVESYREAFF.